These 23 T cell receptor beta chains were sequenced from one sample in a study of blood T cell repertoires in COVID-19. Method: immunoSEQ multiplex PCR; TCRdb's copy keeps in-frame clones and lacks some. This sample yields approximately 230,000 clones, of which about 91% are seen a single time; under 8% belongs to the top ten. Sequencing was performed on peripheral blood. Receptors originate from a woman aged 25 to 39 with COVID-19, enrolled during active disease.

The chain links TRBV3-1 (or the pseudogene TRBV3-2) to TRBJ2-2; D call uncertain. The V end lost 1 base, the J end lost 1 base, and 4 bases lay between the germline ends. The germline CDR1 and CDR2 sequences are LGHDT and YNNKEL (reference sequence). This CDR3 comprises 14 residues. This CDR3 reads CASSQGRNTGELFF. The CDR3, as DNA: TGTGCCAGCAGCCAAGGCAGGAACACCGGGGAGCTGTTTTTT.

J is TRBJ1-3 and V is TRBV7-9; 9 positions match TRBD1. V lost 4 bases and J lost 9; bases outside the gene matches: 7. The CDR3 loop spans 14 amino acids. Germline lookup yields CDR1 SEHNR and CDR2 FQNEAQ (reference sequence). The CDR3 coding sequence is TGTGCCAGCAGCTCCGGGACAGGGCTTGGCACCATATATTTT. Its protein product is CASSSGTGLGTIYF.

There are a few counts of this clone. The chain links TRBV5-6 to TRBJ1-5; the match to TRBD1 covers 9 bases. CDR3 length equals 17 residues. Germline CDR1 reads SGHDT; CDR2 reads YYEEEE. The ends lost 2 bases at V and 1 base at J; junction bases unmatched: 7. This chain's CDR3 is CASSFTGGAWSNQPQHF. In DNA form, the CDR3 reads TGTGCCAGCAGCTTTACAGGGGGCGCGTGGAGCAATCAGCCCCAGCATTTT. The full variable domain, rest sourced from reference TRBV5-6 and TRBJ1-5, is DAGVTQSPTHLIKTRGQQVTLRCSPKSGHDTVSWYQQALGQGPQFIFQYYEEEERQRGNFPDRFSGHQFPNYSSELNVNALLLGDSALYLCASSFTGGAWSNQPQHFGDGTRLSIL.

The chain joins TRBV2 to TRBJ2-7; TRBD2 aligns across 7 bases. The CDR3 extends over 11 amino acids. Germline V gene data show CDR1 as SNHLY and CDR2 as FYNNEI. V shed 10 bases, J shed 6 bases, and the junction held 6 bases outside the gene matches. CDR3 loop: CATRLAGEQYV. The DNA for the CDR3 is TGTGCCACCCGACTAGCAGGCGAGCAGTACGTC.

The gene calls are TRBV5-1 and TRBJ1-4; D is unresolved. CDR3 length: 13 residues. Trimming took off 7 bases at V and 8 bases at J, with 15 bases between the two ends. Germline V gene data show CDR1 as SGHRS and CDR2 as YFSETQ. The CDR3 region is CASGPAPQEKLFF. The CDR3 coding sequence is TGCGCCAGCGGCCCCGCCCCTCAAGAAAAACTGTTTTTT.

The chain recombines TRBV9 with TRBJ1-3, with TRBD1 matching 8 bases. The germline V gene has CDR1 SGDLS and CDR2 YYNGEE. The CDR3 totals 16 residues. V shed 4 bases and J 0 bases; nucleotides not matched to a gene: 6. This CDR3 is CASSPPTGASGNTIYF. The CDR3 DNA reads as TGTGCCAGCAGCCCACCGACAGGGGCCTCTGGAAACACCATATATTTT.

V and J are TRBV19 and TRBJ2-2; a weak D match, TRBD2 (6 bases). Germline CDR1 LNHDA, CDR2 SQIVND (reference sequence). V was shortened by 6 bases and J by 2 bases, with 16 bases between the two germline ends. The CDR3 loop spans 16 amino acids. Written as DNA, the CDR3 is TGTGCCAGTAGGGTGATACGTGCGGGAAACACCGGGGAGCTGTTTTTT. Its protein product is CASRVIRAGNTGELFF.

This clone has only one observation. The chain has TRBV24-1 and TRBJ1-5; D call uncertain. Trimming cost V 5 bases and J 9 bases, with 13 bases left between them. This CDR3 has 13 amino acids. Germline CDR1 KGHDR, CDR2 SFDVKD. The CDR3: CATSGLSIWPQHF. Written as DNA, the CDR3 is TGTGCCACCAGTGGACTCTCTATTTGGCCCCAGCATTTT.

As concerns this clone: One end of the junction fails to match germline, which may point to a read error. The genes are TRBV2 and TRBJ1-1; D is unclear. CDR3 length equals 13 residues. CDR1 is SNHLY and CDR2 is FYNNEI in the germline V gene. CDR3 DNA sequence: TGTGCCAGCAGTGAGTACGGGAACATTGAAGCTTTCTTT. This translates into CASSEYGNIEAFF.

This clone appeared a single time. The chain links TRBV5-6 to TRBJ1-2; D call uncertain. The germline V gene encodes CDR1 SGHDT and CDR2 YYEEEE. Trimming cost V 1 base and J 5 bases, with 12 bases left between them. CDR3 length: 14 amino acids. DNA of the CDR3: TGTGCCAGCAGCTTGAGCGGCGCTGGGTATGGCTACACCTTC. Its translation: CASSLSGAGYGYTF.

The chain recombines TRBV3-1 (or the pseudogene TRBV3-2) with TRBJ1-2, with 10 bases identical to TRBD1. The germline V gene has CDR1 LGHDT and CDR2 YNNKEL (reference sequence). The CDR3 has 15 amino acids. The V gene end was trimmed by 5 bases and the J gene end by 2 bases; junction bases not matched to a gene: 5. The CDR3 region has the DNA TGTGCCAGCAGCGTCCCGGGACAGGGGAACTATGGCTACACCTTC. This codes for CASSVPGQGNYGYTF.

The V call is TRBV28, the J call TRBJ2-1, with D maybe TRBD1 (7 bases). The germline V gene encodes CDR1 MDHEN and CDR2 SYDVKM. The CDR3 has 15 amino acids. Trimming removed 5 bases at V and 8 bases at J, with 19 bases between. CDR3 loop: CASSDRARGADEQFF. DNA for the CDR3: TGTGCCAGCAGTGATCGGGCCAGGGGGGCCGATGAGCAGTTCTTC.

The chain joins TRBV7-6 to TRBJ2-6; 10 nucleotides line up with TRBD1. The trim removed 1 base at V and 1 base at J, leaving 13 bases unmatched. The CDR3 contains 21 residues. The germline gives CDR1 SGHVS, CDR2 FNYEAQ. CDR3 protein: CASSLGGLRDRGWSGANVLTF. As DNA, the CDR3 is TGTGCCAGCAGCTTAGGGGGTCTCCGGGACAGGGGATGGTCTGGGGCCAACGTCCTGACTTTC.

CDR3 sequence reads: CASSLVGGSSYNSPLHF. DNA of the CDR3: TGTGCCAGCAGCTTGGTCGGAGGGAGCTCCTATAATTCACCCCTCCACTTT. V and J are TRBV5-8 and TRBJ1-6, with D unresolved. The germline V and J ends were trimmed by 0 bases and 0 bases, with 10 bases remaining between them. Germline V gene lookup returns CDR1 SGHTS and CDR2 YDEGEE. This CDR3 spans 17 amino acids.

CDR3 DNA: TGTGCCAGCAGCTTAGCGTCGGCAGGGGATGGGGAGCAGTTCTTC. Amino acids: CASSLASAGDGEQFF. This rearrangement joins TRBV7-2 to TRBJ2-1; D is perhaps TRBD1 (6 bases). The CDR3 contains 15 residues. Between the trimmed V and J ends, which lost 0 bases and 10 bases, there was a span of 16 bases. The germline CDR1 and CDR2 sequences are SGHTA and FQGNSA.

This chain links TRBV6-5 with TRBJ2-1; 7 bases agree with TRBD2. This CDR3 comprises 15 residues. CDR1 is MNHEY, CDR2 SVGAGI, per germline. Trimming at V came to 6 bases and at J to 8 bases, leaving 13 bases not matched to a gene. The CDR3 DNA follows: TGTGCCAGCAGCTGGCAGCCGGGGGGTTTTCATGAGCAGTTCTTC. This translates into CASSWQPGGFHEQFF.

This rearrangement joins TRBV5-1 to TRBJ2-2; 7 bases fit TRBD1. The CDR3 length is 16 residues. The germline V gene has CDR1 SGHRS and CDR2 YFSETQ. V lost 4 bases to trimming and J lost 0 bases; unmatched junction nucleotides: 6. DNA for the CDR3: TGCGCCAGCAGCCCACCGGGACAGTCGAACACCGGGGAGCTGTTTTTT. Translating gives CASSPPGQSNTGELFF. The full variable domain, completed using reference TRBV5-1 and TRBJ2-2, is KAGVTQTPRYLIKTRGQQVTLSCSPISGHRSVSWYQQTPGQGLQFLFEYFSETQRNKGNFPGRFSGRQFSNSRSEMNVSTLELGDSALYLCASSPPGQSNTGELFFGEGSRLTVL.

The chain carries TRBV4-2 and TRBJ1-2; no clear D gene. The CDR3 covers 13 residues. The ends were cut back, 0 bases at V and 4 bases at J, with 6 bases in the middle. CDR1 is LGHNA, CDR2 YNFKEQ, per germline. The CDR3 DNA follows: TGTGCCAGCAGCCAAGATCGAGGCTATGGCTACACCTTC. Protein: CASSQDRGYGYTF.

V and J are TRBV5-6 and TRBJ1-5; the match to TRBD1 covers 7 bases. This CDR3 is built from 14 residues. Germline assignment: CDR1 SGHDT and CDR2 YYEEEE. V shed 6 bases and J 2 bases; nucleotides not matched to a gene: 5. The CDR3 DNA follows: TGTGCCAGCACGAAAACAGGGGGCAATCAGCCCCAGCATTTT. This codes for CASTKTGGNQPQHF.

This chain connects TRBV29-1 to TRBJ1-4, with 7 bases lining up with TRBD1. V trimming: 3 bases; J trimming: 7 bases; junction bases outside the gene matches: 8. This CDR3 is built from 14 residues. Germline V gene lookup returns CDR1 SQVTM and CDR2 ANQGSEA. CDR3 sequence: CSVDWTGRGEKLFF. CDR3 nucleotides: TGCAGCGTTGACTGGACAGGCCGGGGTGAAAAACTGTTTTTT. The full variable domain, completed using reference TRBV29-1 and TRBJ1-4, is SAVISQKPSRDICQRGTSLTIQCQVDSQVTMMFWYRQQPGQSLTLIATANQGSEATYESGFVIDKFPISRPNLTFSTLTVSNMSPEDSSIYLCSVDWTGRGEKLFFGSGTQLSVL.

This rearrangement joins TRBV4-1 to TRBJ1-3, with a tentative D call TRBD1 (5 bases). The V end lost 4 bases, the J end lost 6 bases, and 16 bases lay between the germline ends. Per germline, CDR1 MGHRA and CDR2 YSYEKL. The CDR3 length is 15 residues. In nucleotides, the CDR3 is TGCGCCAGCAGCCCCAGGGAGGCCTTTGCAAACACCATATATTTT. It specifies CASSPREAFANTIYF.

The rearrangement uses TRBV5-4 and TRBJ2-7; 9 nucleotides agree with TRBD2. Germline loops: CDR1 SGHNT, CDR2 YYREEE (reference sequence). Trimming at V came to 4 bases and at J to 3 bases, leaving 14 bases not matched to a gene. The CDR3 is made up of 17 amino acids. CDR3 loop: CASSLGIAGAPIYEQYF. The CDR3 coding sequence is TGTGCCAGCAGCCTCGGAATAGCGGGGGCGCCTATCTACGAGCAGTACTTC.

Ten or more counts support this clone. V gene TRBV5-7 combines with J gene TRBJ2-3; TRBD2 might be the D (5 bases). TRBV5-7 is placed among ORFs of uncertain function. Trimming pared 2 bases from V and 0 bases from J, leaving 19 bases between. CDR3 length: 18 residues. This chain's CDR3 is CASSLLVKATNSTDTQYF. CDR3 coding DNA: TGTGCCAGCAGCTTACTAGTAAAAGCGACCAACAGCACAGATACGCAGTATTTT.